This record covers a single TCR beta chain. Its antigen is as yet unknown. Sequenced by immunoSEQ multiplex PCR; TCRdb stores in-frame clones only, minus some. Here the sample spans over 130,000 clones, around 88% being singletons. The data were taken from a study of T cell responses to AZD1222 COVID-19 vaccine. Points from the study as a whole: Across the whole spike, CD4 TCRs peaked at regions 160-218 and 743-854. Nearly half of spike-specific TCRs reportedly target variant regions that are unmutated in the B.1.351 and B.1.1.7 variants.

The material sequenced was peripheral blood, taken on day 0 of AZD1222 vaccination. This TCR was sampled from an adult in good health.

CDR3 in amino acids: CASSVLGGNSPLHF. CDR3 nucleotide sequence: TGTGCCAGCAGTGTGCTAGGGGGTAATTCACCCCTCCACTTT. The rearrangement joins TRBV5-4 to TRBJ1-6, with TRBD1 as a possible D gene (6 bases). The V gene's germline CDR1 is SGHNT and CDR2 YYREEE (reference sequence). V shed 5 bases and J shed 6 bases, with 12 bases lying between them. This CDR3 contains 14 residues.